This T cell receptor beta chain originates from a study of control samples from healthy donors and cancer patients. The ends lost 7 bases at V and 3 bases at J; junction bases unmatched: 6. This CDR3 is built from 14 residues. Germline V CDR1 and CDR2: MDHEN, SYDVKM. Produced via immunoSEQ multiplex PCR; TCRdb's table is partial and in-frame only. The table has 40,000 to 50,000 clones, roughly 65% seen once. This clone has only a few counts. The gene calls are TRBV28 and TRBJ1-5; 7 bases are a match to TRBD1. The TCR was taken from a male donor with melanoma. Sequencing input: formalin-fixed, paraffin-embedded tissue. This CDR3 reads CASISGGNNQPQHF. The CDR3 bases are TGTGCCAGCATTTCAGGGGGAAACAATCAGCCCCAGCATTTT. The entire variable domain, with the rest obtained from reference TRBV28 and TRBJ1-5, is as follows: DVKVTQSSRYLVKRTGEKVFLECVQDMDHENMFWYRQDPGLGLRLIYFSYDVKMKEKGDIPEGYSVSREKKERFSLILESASTNQTSMYLCASISGGNNQPQHFGDGTRLSIL.